Presented here are 22 T cell receptor beta chains from one specimen sequenced in a study of T cell responses to AZD1222 COVID-19 vaccine. Only in-frame clones appear in the TCRdb table, and some are missing; sequencing was by immunoSEQ multiplex PCR. The table has some 120,000 clones, about 90% seen once; the top ten hold over 0.95%. Sequences were derived from peripheral blood, sampled on day 0 of AZD1222 vaccination. The receptor set was obtained from an adult in good health.

The DNA for the CDR3 is TGTGCCAGCAGTTACTATGACAGGGCAAATCAGCCCCAGCATTTT. Its translation: CASSYYDRANQPQHF. This chain joins TRBV6-5 and TRBJ1-5, with 7 nucleotides matching TRBD1. CDR1 and CDR2 (germline): MNHEY, SVGAGI. The J segment lost 4 bases and the V segment lost 1 base, leaving 4 bases of the junction unmatched. The CDR3 spans 15 residues.

The chain is built from TRBV3-1 (or the pseudogene TRBV3-2) and TRBJ1-2; D ambiguous. The germline V gene has CDR1 LGHDT and CDR2 YNNKEL (reference sequence). The ends were cut back, 0 bases at V and 4 bases at J, with 18 bases in the middle. The CDR3 runs 17 residues. CDR3 sequence reads: CASSQDPKHTSSYGYTF. The CDR3 nucleotides read TGTGCCAGCAGCCAAGACCCAAAACATACCTCAAGCTATGGCTACACCTTC.

The chain employs TRBV5-4 and TRBJ1-1, with D perhaps TRBD1 (5 bases). V lost 0 bases, J lost 11 bases, and 14 bases lay in between. The CDR3 consists of 13 residues. From germline, CDR1 is SGHNT and CDR2 YYREEE (reference sequence). The CDR3 DNA sequence: TGTGCCAGCAGCTTGGAGGGCGGGGCTAGGGCTTTCTTT. Translated: CASSLEGGARAFF.

The V gene is TRBV5-1, the J gene TRBJ2-3; TRBD1 aligns across 8 bases. Trimming at V came to 1 base and at J to 2 bases, leaving 6 bases not matched to a gene. Looked up from germline, CDR1 is SGHRS and CDR2 is YFSETQ. This CDR3 is 16 amino acids long. CDR3 nucleotide sequence: TGCGCCAGCAGCTTGCCACAGGACAGGGACACAGATACGCAGTATTTT. As protein: CASSLPQDRDTDTQYF.

This clone was counted a single time. V and J are TRBV19 and TRBJ1-5, with a weak D call TRBD1 (6 bases). The CDR3 loop spans 15 amino acids. V was pared by 7 bases and J by 5 bases, with 18 bases between. Germline V CDR1 and CDR2: LNHDA, SQIVND (reference sequence). In DNA, the CDR3 is TGTGCCAGTAAGTGGGGGGACACAATCTATCAGCCCCAGCATTTT. Residues: CASKWGDTIYQPQHF. Together with reference TRBV19 and TRBJ1-5, the CDR3 gives the full variable domain: DGGITQSPKYLFRKEGQNVTLSCEQNLNHDAMYWYRQDPGQGLRLIYYSQIVNDFQKGDIAEGYSVSREKKESFPLTVTSAQKNPTAFYLCASKWGDTIYQPQHFGDGTRLSIL.

The V and J genes are TRBV5-4 and TRBJ2-7; TRBD2 aligns across 7 bases. The V segment lost 6 bases and the J segment 2 bases; nucleotides outside the gene matches: 5. CDR1 is SGHNT and CDR2 is YYREEE in the germline V gene (reference sequence). This CDR3 comprises 13 residues. The CDR3 here is CASTSSGTYEQYF. CDR3 sequence (DNA): TGTGCCAGCACTTCTAGCGGAACCTACGAGCAGTACTTC.

This chain uses TRBV5-1 with TRBJ2-1; weak D call: TRBD2 (6 bases). The germline V gene encodes CDR1 SGHRS and CDR2 YFSETQ. The CDR3 runs to 11 residues. The ends were cut back, 2 bases at V and 10 bases at J, with 7 bases in the middle. CDR3 loop: CASSFGLEQFF. In DNA form, the CDR3 reads TGCGCCAGCAGCTTCGGACTAGAGCAGTTCTTC.

The chain joins TRBV7-9 to TRBJ2-7; no clear D gene. Germline V gives CDR1 SEHNR, CDR2 FQNEAQ (reference sequence). V was clipped by 6 bases and J by 0 bases, with 15 bases between them. The CDR3 covers 15 residues. The CDR3 DNA is TGTGCCAGCAGTTCACAGCTCCGCGCCTCCTACGAGCAGTACTTC. As protein: CASSSQLRASYEQYF.

V and J are TRBV5-5 and TRBJ2-1; D unresolved. The V gene lost 4 bases and the J gene lost 6 bases, with 20 bases spanning the gap. CDR3 length equals 16 residues. The germline V gene has CDR1 SGHKS and CDR2 YYEKEE (reference sequence). The CDR3 protein is CASSTDSGGRANEQFF. CDR3 nucleotide sequence: TGTGCCAGCAGCACCGATTCGGGCGGCCGGGCCAATGAGCAGTTCTTC.

The chain has TRBV9 and TRBJ1-3; 8 positions match TRBD1. This CDR3 comprises 16 residues. The junction had 7 bases not matched to a gene; V was cut back by 2 bases and J by 3 bases. The germline gives CDR1 SGDLS, CDR2 YYNGEE. DNA for the CDR3: TGTGCCAGCAGCGTTGAAGGGACAGGCTATGGAAACACCATATATTTT. Its protein is CASSVEGTGYGNTIYF.

This clone occurred once. The CDR3 bases are TGTGCCAGTAGTAATTTCGGGCCGGCTAACTATGGCTACACCTTC. This gives the protein CASSNFGPANYGYTF. This sequence joins TRBV19 and TRBJ1-2; no clear D gene. The V and J ends lost 4 bases and 0 bases respectively, with 12 bases between them. Germline loops: CDR1 LNHDA, CDR2 SQIVND (reference sequence). This CDR3 is built from 15 residues.

The rearrangement joins TRBV19 to TRBJ1-2, with D perhaps matching TRBD1 (5 bases). The germline gives CDR1 LNHDA, CDR2 SQIVND (reference sequence). This CDR3 region has 16 residues. V was shortened by 3 bases and J by 8 bases, with 22 bases between the two germline ends. The CDR3 region is CASSMRGTGWTGGYTF. CDR3 DNA: TGTGCCAGTAGTATGAGAGGGACGGGGTGGACGGGAGGCTACACCTTC.

The chain recombines TRBV30 with TRBJ2-4, with 8 nucleotides matching TRBD2. Germline CDR1 and CDR2: GTSNPN and SVGIG (reference sequence). Trimming removed 2 bases from V and 6 bases from J; junction bases left unmatched: 9. The CDR3 runs 15 residues. The CDR3 sequence: CAWSLRLAGGNIQYF. Written as DNA, the CDR3 is TGTGCCTGGAGTCTTCGTCTAGCGGGCGGAAACATTCAGTACTTC.

The chain is built from TRBV28 and TRBJ2-7; the match to TRBD1 covers 7 bases. J gave up 2 bases and V 4 bases, and 11 bases lay outside the gene matches. The germline V gene encodes CDR1 MDHEN and CDR2 SYDVKM. The CDR3 extends over 16 amino acids. CDR3: CASSSMAEDRAYEQYF. The CDR3 coding sequence is TGTGCCAGCAGTTCTATGGCGGAAGACAGGGCCTACGAGCAGTACTTC.

With respect to this clone: The conserved closing phenylalanine or tryptophan is absent in this CDR3, likely reflecting a read error. The J gene is TRBJ2-7, the V gene TRBV18; 13 nucleotides align to TRBD2. CDR3 size: 17 residues. CDR1 is KGHSH, CDR2 LQKENI, per germline. The V gene end was trimmed by 4 bases and the J gene end by 4 bases; junction bases not matched to a gene: 10. The CDR3 nucleotides read TGTGCCAGCTCACTAGGACAGCCGGGACTAGCGGGATACGAGCAGTACTCC. It translates to CASSLGQPGLAGYEQYS.

The chain couples TRBV10-3 to TRBJ2-7, with 7 bases that match TRBD1. Germline-derived CDR1 and CDR2 are ENHRY and SYGVKD. V trimming: 10 bases; J trimming: 1 base; junction bases outside the gene matches: 13. The CDR3 covers 15 residues. The CDR3 sequence: CATLPRDSGSYEQYF. CDR3 in DNA: TGTGCCACCCTTCCCCGGGACAGTGGTTCCTACGAGCAGTACTTC.

This chain links TRBV10-2 with TRBJ1-6, with a weak D call TRBD1 (5 bases). This CDR3 region has 14 residues. Trimming took 2 bases from V and 7 from J, leaving 9 bases between them. Germline assignment: CDR1 WSHSY and CDR2 SAAADI. Here the CDR3 reads CASSEAGRNSPLHF. As DNA, the CDR3 is TGCGCCAGCAGTGAGGCAGGGAGGAATTCACCCCTCCACTTT.

A remark on this clone: At one end the junction does not follow the germline gene, possibly because of a read error. The V gene is TRBV5-4, the J gene TRBJ2-3; perhaps TRBD2 as D (6 bases). From germline, CDR1 is SGHNT and CDR2 YYREEE (reference sequence). This CDR3 spans 15 amino acids. The CDR3 sequence is CTSSSVGRRPDTQYF. In nucleotides, the CDR3 is TGTACCAGCAGCTCTGTCGGGAGACGGCCAGATACGCAGTATTTT.

This chain uses TRBV2 with TRBJ1-5; D ambiguous. The germline V and J ends were trimmed by 1 base and 9 bases, with 7 bases remaining between them. Germline V gene lookup returns CDR1 SNHLY and CDR2 FYNNEI. This CDR3 has 12 residues. Here the CDR3 reads CASSEGVRPQHF. The DNA for the CDR3 is TGTGCCAGCAGTGAAGGCGTGCGGCCCCAGCATTTT.

V gene TRBV28 combines with J gene TRBJ1-2; D is unclear. Germline lookup yields CDR1 MDHEN and CDR2 SYDVKM. There are 14 residues in the CDR3. The V gene lost 6 bases and the J gene lost 8 bases, with 19 bases spanning the gap. The CDR3 loop is CASRTPALHQGYTF. The CDR3 DNA reads TGTGCCAGCAGGACACCGGCTCTGCACCAAGGCTACACCTTC.

The chain uses TRBV5-1 and TRBJ2-3; D possibly corresponds to TRBD2 (6 bases). Germline V CDR1 and CDR2: SGHRS, YFSETQ. The V end was cut by 0 bases, the J end by 2 bases, with 16 bases between. The length of the CDR3 is 17 residues. CDR3 nucleotides: TGCGCCAGCAGCTTGGCCATTGACCCGCGGGACACAGATACGCAGTATTTT. Its protein is CASSLAIDPRDTDTQYF.

The chain joins TRBV9 to TRBJ1-3, with D uncertain. Germline V lookup: CDR1 SGDLS, CDR2 YYNGEE. V lost 3 bases to trimming and J lost 4 bases, with 11 bases between them. The CDR3 is 14 amino acids. The CDR3: CASSDPGLGNTIYF. The CDR3 DNA reads TGTGCCAGCAGCGACCCTGGTCTCGGAAACACCATATATTTT.